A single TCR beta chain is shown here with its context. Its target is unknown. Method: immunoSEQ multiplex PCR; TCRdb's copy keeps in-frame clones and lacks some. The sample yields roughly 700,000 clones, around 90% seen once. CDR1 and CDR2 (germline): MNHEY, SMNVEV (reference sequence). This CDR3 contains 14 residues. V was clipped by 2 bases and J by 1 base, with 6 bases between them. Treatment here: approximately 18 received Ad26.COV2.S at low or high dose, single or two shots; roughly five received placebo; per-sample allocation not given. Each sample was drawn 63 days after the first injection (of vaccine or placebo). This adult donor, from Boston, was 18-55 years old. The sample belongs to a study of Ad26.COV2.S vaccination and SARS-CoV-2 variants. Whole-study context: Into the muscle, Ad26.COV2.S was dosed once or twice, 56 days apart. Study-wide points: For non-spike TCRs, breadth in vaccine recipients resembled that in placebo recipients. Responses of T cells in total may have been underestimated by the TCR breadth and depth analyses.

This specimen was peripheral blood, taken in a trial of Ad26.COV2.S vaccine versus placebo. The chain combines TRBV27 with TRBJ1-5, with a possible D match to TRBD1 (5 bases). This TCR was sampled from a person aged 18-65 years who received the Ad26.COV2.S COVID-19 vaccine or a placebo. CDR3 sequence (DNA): TGTGCCAGCAGTTTAGGGGCAAGCAATCAGCCCCAGCATTTT. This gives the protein CASSLGASNQPQHF.